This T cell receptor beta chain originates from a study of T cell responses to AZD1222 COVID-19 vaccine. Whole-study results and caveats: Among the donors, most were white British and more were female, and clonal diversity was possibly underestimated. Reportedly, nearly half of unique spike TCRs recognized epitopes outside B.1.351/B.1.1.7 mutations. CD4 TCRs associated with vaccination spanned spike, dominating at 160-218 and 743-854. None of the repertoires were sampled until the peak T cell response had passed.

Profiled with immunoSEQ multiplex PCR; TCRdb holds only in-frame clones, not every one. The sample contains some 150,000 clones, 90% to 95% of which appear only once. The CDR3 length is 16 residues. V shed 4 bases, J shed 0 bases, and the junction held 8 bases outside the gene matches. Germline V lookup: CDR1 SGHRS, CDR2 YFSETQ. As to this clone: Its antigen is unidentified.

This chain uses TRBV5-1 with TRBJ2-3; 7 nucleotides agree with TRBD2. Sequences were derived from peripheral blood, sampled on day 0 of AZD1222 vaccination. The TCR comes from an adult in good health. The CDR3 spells CASSLLASVSTDTQYF. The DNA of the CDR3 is TGCGCCAGCAGCCTACTAGCGTCCGTCAGCACAGATACGCAGTATTTT.